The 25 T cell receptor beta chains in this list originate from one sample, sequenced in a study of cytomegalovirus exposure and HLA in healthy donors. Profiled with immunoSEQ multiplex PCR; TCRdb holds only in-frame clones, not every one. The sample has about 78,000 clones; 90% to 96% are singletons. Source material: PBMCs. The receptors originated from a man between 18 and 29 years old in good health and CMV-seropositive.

The CDR3 protein is CASSPGEARPYNEQFF. In DNA, the CDR3 is TGTGCCAGCAGCCCCGGGGAGGCCCGCCCCTACAATGAGCAGTTCTTC. The chain has TRBV5-4 and TRBJ2-1, with D possibly TRBD2 on 6 matching bases. V gave up 4 bases and J gave up 2 bases, with 16 bases separating them. The germline CDR1 and CDR2 sequences are SGHNT and YYREEE (reference sequence). This CDR3 is 16 amino acids long.

The DNA of the CDR3 is TGTGCCAGCAGCATGCCGGACAGGGAGGGCTACACCTTC. It translates to CASSMPDREGYTF. The chain links TRBV5-4 to TRBJ1-2; 8 bases are shared with TRBD1. CDR3 length: 13 amino acids. The junction had 7 bases not matched to a gene; V was cut back by 4 bases and J by 8 bases. Germline CDR1 is SGHNT and CDR2 is YYREEE (reference sequence).

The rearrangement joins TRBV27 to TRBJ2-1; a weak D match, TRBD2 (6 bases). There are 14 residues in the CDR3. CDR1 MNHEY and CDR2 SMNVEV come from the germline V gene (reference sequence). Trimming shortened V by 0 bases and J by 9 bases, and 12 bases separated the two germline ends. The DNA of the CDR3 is TGTGCCAGCAGTTTATCGGTAAGGGGAGGTGAGCAGTTCTTC. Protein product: CASSLSVRGGEQFF.

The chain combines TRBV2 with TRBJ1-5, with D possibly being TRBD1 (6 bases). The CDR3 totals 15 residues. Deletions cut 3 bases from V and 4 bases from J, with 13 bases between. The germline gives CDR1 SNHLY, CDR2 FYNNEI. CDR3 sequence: CASSDDGQFNQPQHF. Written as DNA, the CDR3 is TGTGCCAGCAGTGATGACGGACAGTTTAATCAGCCCCAGCATTTT.

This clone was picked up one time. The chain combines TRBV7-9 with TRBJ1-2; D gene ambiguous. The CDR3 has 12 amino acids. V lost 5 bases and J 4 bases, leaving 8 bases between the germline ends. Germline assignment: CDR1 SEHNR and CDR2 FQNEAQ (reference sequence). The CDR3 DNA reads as TGTGCCAGCAGCGCGGGTAGCTATGGCTACACCTTC. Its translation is CASSAGSYGYTF.

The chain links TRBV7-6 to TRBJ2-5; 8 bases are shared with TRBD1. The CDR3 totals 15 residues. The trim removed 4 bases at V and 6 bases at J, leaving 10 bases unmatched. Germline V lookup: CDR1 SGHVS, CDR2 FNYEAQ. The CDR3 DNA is TGTGCCAGCAGCTCCAACCCCGGACAGGGAAAGACCCAGTACTTC. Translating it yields CASSSNPGQGKTQYF.

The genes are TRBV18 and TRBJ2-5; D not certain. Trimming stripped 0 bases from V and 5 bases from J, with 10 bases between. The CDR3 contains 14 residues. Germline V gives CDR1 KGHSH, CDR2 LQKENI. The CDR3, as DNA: TGTGCCAGCTCACCACCTTCCCTCGGGGAGACCCAGTACTTC. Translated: CASSPPSLGETQYF.

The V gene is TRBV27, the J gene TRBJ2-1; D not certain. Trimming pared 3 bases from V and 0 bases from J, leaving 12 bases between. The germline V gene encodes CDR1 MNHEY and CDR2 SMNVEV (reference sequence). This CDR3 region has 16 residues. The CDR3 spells CASSLGPPFSYNEQFF. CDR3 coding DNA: TGTGCCAGCAGTTTGGGCCCTCCCTTCTCCTACAATGAGCAGTTCTTC.

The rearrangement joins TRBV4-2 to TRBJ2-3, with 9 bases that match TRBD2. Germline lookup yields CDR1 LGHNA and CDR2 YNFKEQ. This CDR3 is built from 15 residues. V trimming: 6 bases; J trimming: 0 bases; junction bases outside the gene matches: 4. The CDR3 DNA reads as TGTGCCAGCAGACCGACTAGCGGAAGCACAGATACGCAGTATTTT. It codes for CASRPTSGSTDTQYF.

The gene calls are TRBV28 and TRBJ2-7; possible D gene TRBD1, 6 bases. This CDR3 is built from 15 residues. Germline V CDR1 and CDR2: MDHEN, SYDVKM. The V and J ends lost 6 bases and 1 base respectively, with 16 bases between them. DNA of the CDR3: TGTGCCAGCAGGAGGACAGTCCATATTTCCTACGAGCAGTACTTC. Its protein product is CASRRTVHISYEQYF.

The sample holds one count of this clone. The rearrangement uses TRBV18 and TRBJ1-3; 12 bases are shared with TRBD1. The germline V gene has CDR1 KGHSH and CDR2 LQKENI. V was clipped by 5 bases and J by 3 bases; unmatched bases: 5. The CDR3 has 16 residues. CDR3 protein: CASSSGTGGFGNTIYF. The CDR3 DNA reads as TGTGCCAGCTCATCCGGGACAGGGGGCTTTGGAAACACCATATATTTT.

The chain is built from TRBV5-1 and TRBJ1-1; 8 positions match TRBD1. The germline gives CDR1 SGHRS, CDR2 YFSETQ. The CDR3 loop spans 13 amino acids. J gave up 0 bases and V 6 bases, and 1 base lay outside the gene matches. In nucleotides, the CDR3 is TGCGCCAGCACGGACAGGGTGAACACTGAAGCTTTCTTT. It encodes CASTDRVNTEAFF.

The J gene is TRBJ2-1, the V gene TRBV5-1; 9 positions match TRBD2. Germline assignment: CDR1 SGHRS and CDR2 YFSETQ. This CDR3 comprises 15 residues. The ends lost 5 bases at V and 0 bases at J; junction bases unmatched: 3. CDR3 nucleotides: TGCGCCAGCAGTCCGACTAGCGGCTCCTACAATGAGCAGTTCTTC. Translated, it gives CASSPTSGSYNEQFF.

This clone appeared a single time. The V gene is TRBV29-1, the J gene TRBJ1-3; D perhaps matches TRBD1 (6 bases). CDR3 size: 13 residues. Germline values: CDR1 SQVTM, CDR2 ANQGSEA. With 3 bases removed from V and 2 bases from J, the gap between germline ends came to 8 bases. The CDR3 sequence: CSVDSGAGNTIYF. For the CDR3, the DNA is TGCAGCGTTGATTCAGGGGCTGGAAACACCATATATTTT.

The CDR3 DNA is TGTGCCAGCAGCAAAGGGGCTTCAGGTGGGGACAGGGCAACTGAAGCTTTCTTT. It codes for CASSKGASGGDRATEAFF. This chain joins TRBV21-1 and TRBJ1-1; the D call TRBD1 from the table was never checked on the DNA. TRBV21-1 is assigned pseudogene status. The CDR3 extends over 18 amino acids.

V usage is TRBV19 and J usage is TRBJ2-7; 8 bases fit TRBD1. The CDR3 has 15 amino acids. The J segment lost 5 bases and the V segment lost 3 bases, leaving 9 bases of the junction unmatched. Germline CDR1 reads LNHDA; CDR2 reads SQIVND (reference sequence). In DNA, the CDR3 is TGTGCCAGTAGTATGAAACGGACAGGGCTCGACGAGCAGTACTTC. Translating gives CASSMKRTGLDEQYF.

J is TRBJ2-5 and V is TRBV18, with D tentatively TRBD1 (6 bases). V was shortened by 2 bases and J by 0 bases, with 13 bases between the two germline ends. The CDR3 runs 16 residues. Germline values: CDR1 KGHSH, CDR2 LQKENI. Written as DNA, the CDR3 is TGTGCCAGCTCACCAGGACAGCCGATGTACCAAGAGACCCAGTACTTC. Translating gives CASSPGQPMYQETQYF.

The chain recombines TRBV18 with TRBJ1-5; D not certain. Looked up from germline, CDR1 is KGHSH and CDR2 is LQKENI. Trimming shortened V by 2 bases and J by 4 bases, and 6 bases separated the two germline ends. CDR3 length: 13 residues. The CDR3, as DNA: TGTGCCAGCTCACCAGCGGAAAATCAGCCCCAGCATTTT. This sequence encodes CASSPAENQPQHF.

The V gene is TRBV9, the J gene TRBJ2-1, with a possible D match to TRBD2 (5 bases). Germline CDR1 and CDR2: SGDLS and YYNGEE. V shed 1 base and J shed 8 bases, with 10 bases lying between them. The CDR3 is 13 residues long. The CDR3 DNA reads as TGTGCCAGCAGCGTAATAGGGAGTGATGAGCAGTTCTTC. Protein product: CASSVIGSDEQFF.

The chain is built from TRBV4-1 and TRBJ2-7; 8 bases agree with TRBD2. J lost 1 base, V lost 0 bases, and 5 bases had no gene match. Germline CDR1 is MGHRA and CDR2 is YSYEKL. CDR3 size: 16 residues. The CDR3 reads CASSQDQSGSSYEQYF. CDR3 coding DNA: TGCGCCAGCAGCCAAGATCAGAGCGGGAGTTCCTACGAGCAGTACTTC.

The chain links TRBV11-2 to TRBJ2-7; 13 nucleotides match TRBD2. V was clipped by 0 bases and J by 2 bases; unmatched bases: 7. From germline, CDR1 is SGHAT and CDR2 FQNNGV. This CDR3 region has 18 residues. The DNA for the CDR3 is TGTGCCAGCAGCTTAGAATTCCCCGGACTAGCGGGAGCCTACGAGCAGTACTTC. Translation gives CASSLEFPGLAGAYEQYF. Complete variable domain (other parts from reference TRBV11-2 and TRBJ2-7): EAGVAQSPRYKIIEKRQSVAFWCNPISGHATLYWYQQILGQGPKLLIQFQNNGVVDDSQLPKDRFSAERLKGVDSTLKIQPAKLEDSAVYLCASSLEFPGLAGAYEQYFGPGTRLTVT.

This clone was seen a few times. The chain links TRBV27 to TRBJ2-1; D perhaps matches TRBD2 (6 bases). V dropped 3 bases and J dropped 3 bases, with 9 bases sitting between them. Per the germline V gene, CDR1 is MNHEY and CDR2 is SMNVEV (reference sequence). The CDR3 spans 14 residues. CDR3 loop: CASSLREYYNEQFF. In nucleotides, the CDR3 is TGTGCCAGCAGTTTGCGGGAATACTACAATGAGCAGTTCTTC.

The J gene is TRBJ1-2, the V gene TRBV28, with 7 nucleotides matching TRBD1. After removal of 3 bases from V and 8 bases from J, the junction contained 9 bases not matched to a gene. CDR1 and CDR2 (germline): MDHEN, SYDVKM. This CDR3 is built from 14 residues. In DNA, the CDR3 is TGTGCCAGCAGTTTTCCCCGAATCAGGGGGGGCTACACCTTC. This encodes CASSFPRIRGGYTF.

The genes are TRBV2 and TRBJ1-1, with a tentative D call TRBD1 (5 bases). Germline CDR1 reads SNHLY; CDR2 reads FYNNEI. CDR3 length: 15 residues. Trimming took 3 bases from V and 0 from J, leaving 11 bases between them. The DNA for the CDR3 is TGTGCCAGCAGTGAGCAGGGCCTCATGAACACTGAAGCTTTCTTT. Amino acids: CASSEQGLMNTEAFF.

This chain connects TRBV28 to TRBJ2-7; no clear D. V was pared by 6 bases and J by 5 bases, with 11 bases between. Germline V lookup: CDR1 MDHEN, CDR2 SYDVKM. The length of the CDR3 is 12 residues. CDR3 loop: CASRRGEDEQYF. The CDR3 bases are TGTGCCAGCAGGCGAGGTGAGGACGAGCAGTACTTC. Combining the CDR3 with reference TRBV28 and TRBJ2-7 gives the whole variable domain DVKVTQSSRYLVKRTGEKVFLECVQDMDHENMFWYRQDPGLGLRLIYFSYDVKMKEKGDIPEGYSVSREKKERFSLILESASTNQTSMYLCASRRGEDEQYFGPGTRLTVT.